The clone carrying this T cell receptor beta chain has a handful of counts. TCRdb independently ran MiXCR on the RT-PCR reads; one entry per CDR3 protein. The table shows about 700,000 distinct CDR3 sequences, with roughly 15% occurring only once. This record belongs to a study of response to subunit inactivated influenza vaccine. Looked up from germline, CDR1 is SEHNR and CDR2 is FQNEAQ (reference sequence). Trimming took off 3 bases at V and 2 bases at J, with 10 bases between the two ends. The CDR3 consists of 14 residues. The chain uses TRBV7-9 and TRBJ2-5; D gene uncertain. This clonotype was obtained from a man aged 45-65 years who received an inactivated influenza vaccine. The input for sequencing was PBMCs from blood, taken 14 days before vaccination. CDR3 protein: CASSFTGRQETQYF. The CDR3 bases are TGTGCCAGCAGCTTCACGGGCAGACAAGAGACCCAGTACTTC.